This T cell receptor beta chain was sequenced during a study of T-cell memory formation after mild COVID-19. Overall study findings and caveats: There were some responding clones in pre-infection memory, which suggested that cross-reactive memory had joined.

This clonotype showed up just a few times. Its antigen remains unknown. Deletions cut 2 bases from V and 5 bases from J, with 6 bases between. This CDR3 region has 12 residues. Per the germline V gene, CDR1 is ENHRY and CDR2 is SYGVKD. MiXCR, applied by TCRdb to the 5' RACE reads, yields one record per CDR3 protein. The sample has about 200,000 distinct CDR3 sequences, about 16% seen once. V and J are TRBV10-3 and TRBJ2-5; D gene uncertain. This sequence was found in an adult woman who had mild COVID-19 (a few samples of this study predate the infection). Cell type and time point are not known. The specimen sequenced was PBMCs or a T cell subset sorted from them (not recorded which). CDR3 DNA: TGTGCCATCAGTGAGGCCGGGGAGACCCAGTACTTC. Protein product: CAISEAGETQYF.